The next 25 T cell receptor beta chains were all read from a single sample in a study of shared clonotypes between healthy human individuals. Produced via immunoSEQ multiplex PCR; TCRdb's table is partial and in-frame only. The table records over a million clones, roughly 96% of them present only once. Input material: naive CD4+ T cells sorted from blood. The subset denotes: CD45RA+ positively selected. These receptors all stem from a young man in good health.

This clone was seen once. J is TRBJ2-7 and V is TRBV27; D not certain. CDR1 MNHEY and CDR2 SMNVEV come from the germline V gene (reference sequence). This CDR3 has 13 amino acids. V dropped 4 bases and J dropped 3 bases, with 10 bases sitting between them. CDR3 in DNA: TGTGCCAGCAGTTACGTAGAGGACTACGAGCAGTACTTC. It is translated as CASSYVEDYEQYF.

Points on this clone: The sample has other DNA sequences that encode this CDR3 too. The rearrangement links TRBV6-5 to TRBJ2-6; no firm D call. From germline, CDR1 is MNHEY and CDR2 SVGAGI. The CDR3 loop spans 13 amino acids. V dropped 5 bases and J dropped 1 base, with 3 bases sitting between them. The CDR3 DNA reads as TGTGCCAGCAGTCTATCTGGGGCCAACGTCCTGACTTTC. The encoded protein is CASSLSGANVLTF.

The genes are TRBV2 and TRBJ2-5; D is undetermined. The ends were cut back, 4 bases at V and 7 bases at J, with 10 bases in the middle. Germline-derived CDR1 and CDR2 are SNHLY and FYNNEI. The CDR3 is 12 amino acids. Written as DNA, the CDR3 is TGTGCCAGCAGTGTTCGTACCTCGACCCAGTACTTC. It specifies CASSVRTSTQYF.

The CDR3 loop is CSVRMGPLNTEAFF. In nucleotides, the CDR3 is TGCAGCGTGAGAATGGGACCCCTGAACACTGAAGCTTTCTTT. The V call is TRBV29-1, the J call TRBJ1-1, with D tentatively TRBD1 (5 bases). The CDR3 contains 14 residues. With 6 bases removed from V and 0 bases from J, the gap between germline ends came to 14 bases. Germline V gene sequence: CDR1 SQVTM, CDR2 ANQGSEA.

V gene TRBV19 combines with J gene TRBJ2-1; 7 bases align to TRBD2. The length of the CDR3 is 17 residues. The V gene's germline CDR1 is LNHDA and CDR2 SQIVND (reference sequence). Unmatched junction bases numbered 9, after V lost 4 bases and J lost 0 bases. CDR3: CASSTLWGGSSYNEQFF. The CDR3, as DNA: TGTGCCAGTAGTACCCTATGGGGCGGGAGCTCCTACAATGAGCAGTTCTTC.

Here the CDR3 reads CASGRTSGGSTDTQYF. The DNA of the CDR3 is TGTGCCAGTGGCCGGACTAGCGGGGGGAGCACAGATACGCAGTATTTT. The genes are TRBV19 and TRBJ2-3, with TRBD2 matching over 14 bases. CDR1 is LNHDA, CDR2 SQIVND, per germline (reference sequence). V shed 8 bases, J shed 0 bases, and the junction held 4 bases outside the gene matches. CDR3 length equals 16 residues.

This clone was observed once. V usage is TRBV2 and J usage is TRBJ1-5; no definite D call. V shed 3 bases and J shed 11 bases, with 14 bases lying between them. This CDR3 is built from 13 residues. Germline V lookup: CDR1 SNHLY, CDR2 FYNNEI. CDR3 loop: CASSDVTVESQHF. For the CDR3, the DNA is TGTGCCAGCAGTGACGTCACGGTGGAGTCCCAGCATTTT.

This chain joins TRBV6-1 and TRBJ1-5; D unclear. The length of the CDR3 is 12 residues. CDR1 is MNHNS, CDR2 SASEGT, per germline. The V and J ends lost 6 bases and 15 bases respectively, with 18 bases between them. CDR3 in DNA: TGTGCCAGCAGGCCTAGACATCTAGTACGGCATTTT. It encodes CASRPRHLVRHF.

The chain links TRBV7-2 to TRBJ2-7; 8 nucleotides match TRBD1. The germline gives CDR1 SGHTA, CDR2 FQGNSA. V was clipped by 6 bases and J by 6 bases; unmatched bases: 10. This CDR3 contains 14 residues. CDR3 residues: CASRGTTGAGEQYF. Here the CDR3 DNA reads TGTGCCAGCAGAGGCACGACAGGGGCCGGCGAGCAGTACTTC.

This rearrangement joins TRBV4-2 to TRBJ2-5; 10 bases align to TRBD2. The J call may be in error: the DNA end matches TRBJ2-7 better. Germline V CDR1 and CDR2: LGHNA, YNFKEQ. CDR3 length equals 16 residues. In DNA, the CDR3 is TGTGCCAGCAGCCACCAATCTAGCGGGAGACCCTACGAGCAGTACTTC. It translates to CASSHQSSGRPYEQYF.

CDR3 bases: TGTGCCAGTAGTGGGTATGGTCGGGGCTCCTACGAGCAGTACTTC. Translated: CASSGYGRGSYEQYF. The rearrangement joins TRBV19 to TRBJ2-7, with D perhaps TRBD2 (5 bases). This CDR3 has 15 amino acids. Germline CDR1 LNHDA, CDR2 SQIVND (reference sequence). V was cut by 5 bases and J by 0 bases, with 14 bases left in between.

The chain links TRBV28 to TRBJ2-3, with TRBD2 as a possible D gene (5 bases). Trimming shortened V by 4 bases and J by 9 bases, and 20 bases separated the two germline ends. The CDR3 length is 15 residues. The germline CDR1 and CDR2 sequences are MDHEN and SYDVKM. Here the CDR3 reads CASSSAGNIDPTQYF. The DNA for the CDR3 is TGTGCCAGCAGTTCAGCCGGGAACATCGATCCGACGCAGTATTTT.

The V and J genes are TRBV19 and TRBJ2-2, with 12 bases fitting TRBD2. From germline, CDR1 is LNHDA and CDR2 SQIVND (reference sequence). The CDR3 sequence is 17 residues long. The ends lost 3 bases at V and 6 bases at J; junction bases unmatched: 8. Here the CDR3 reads CASSIGGTSGLAGELFF. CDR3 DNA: TGTGCCAGTAGTATCGGGGGGACTAGCGGGCTCGCCGGGGAGCTGTTTTTT.

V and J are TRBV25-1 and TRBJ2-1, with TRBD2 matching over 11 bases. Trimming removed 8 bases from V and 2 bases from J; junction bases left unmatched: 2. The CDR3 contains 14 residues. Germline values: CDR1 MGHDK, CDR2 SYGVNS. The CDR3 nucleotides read TGTGCCAGCTTAGCGGGAGGGGCCTACAATGAGCAGTTCTTC. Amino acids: CASLAGGAYNEQFF.

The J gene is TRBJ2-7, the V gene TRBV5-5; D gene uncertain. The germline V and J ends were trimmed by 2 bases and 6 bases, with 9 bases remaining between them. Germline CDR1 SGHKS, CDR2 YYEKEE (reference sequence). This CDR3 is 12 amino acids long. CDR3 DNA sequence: TGTGCCAGCAGCTTTCGCTCTTCCGAGCAGTACTTC. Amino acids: CASSFRSSEQYF.

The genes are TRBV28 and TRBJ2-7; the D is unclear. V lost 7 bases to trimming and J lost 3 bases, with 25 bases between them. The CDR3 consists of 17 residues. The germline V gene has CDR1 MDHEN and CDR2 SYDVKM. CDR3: CASTLPRTGPFDYEQYF. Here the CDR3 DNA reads TGTGCCAGCACCTTGCCGAGGACCGGGCCTTTTGACTACGAGCAGTACTTC.

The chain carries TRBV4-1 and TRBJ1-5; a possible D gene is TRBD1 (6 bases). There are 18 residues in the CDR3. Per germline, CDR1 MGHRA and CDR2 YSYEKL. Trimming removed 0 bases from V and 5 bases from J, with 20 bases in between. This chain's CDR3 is CASSQDRGQGFTDQPQHF. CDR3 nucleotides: TGCGCCAGCAGCCAAGATCGTGGTCAGGGGTTTACGGATCAGCCCCAGCATTTT.

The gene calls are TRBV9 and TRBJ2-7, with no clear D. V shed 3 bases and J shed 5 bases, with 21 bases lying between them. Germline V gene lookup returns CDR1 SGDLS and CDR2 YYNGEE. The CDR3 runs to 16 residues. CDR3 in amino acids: CASSGLPSLDDHEQYF. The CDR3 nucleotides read TGTGCCAGCAGCGGCCTCCCCTCGCTAGACGACCACGAGCAGTACTTC.

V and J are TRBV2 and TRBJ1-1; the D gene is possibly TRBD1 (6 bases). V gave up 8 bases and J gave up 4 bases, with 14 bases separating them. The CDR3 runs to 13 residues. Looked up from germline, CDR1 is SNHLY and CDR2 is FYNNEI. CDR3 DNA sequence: TGTGCCAGCGGGTGGGGGCTGGGCACTGAAGCTTTCTTT. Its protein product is CASGWGLGTEAFF.

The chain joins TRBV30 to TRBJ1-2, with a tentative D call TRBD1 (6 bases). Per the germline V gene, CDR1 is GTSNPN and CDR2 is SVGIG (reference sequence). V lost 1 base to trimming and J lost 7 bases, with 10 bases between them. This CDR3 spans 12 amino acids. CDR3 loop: CAWSATGPGYTF. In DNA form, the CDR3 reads TGTGCCTGGAGTGCAACAGGGCCTGGCTACACCTTC.

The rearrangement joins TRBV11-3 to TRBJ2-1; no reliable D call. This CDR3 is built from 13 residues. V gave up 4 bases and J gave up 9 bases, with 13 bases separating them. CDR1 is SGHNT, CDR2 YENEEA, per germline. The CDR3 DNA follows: TGTGCCAGCAGCTCCTACTTGAGTGGTGAGCAGTTCTTC. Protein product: CASSSYLSGEQFF.

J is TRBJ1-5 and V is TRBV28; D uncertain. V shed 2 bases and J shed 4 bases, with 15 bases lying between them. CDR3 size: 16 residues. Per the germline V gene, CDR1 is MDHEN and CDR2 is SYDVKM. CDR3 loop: CASSLRYSRANQPQHF. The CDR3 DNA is TGTGCCAGCAGTTTACGTTACAGCAGAGCTAATCAGCCCCAGCATTTT. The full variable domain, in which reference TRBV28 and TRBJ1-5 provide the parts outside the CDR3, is DVKVTQSSRYLVKRTGEKVFLECVQDMDHENMFWYRQDPGLGLRLIYFSYDVKMKEKGDIPEGYSVSREKKERFSLILESASTNQTSMYLCASSLRYSRANQPQHFGDGTRLSIL.

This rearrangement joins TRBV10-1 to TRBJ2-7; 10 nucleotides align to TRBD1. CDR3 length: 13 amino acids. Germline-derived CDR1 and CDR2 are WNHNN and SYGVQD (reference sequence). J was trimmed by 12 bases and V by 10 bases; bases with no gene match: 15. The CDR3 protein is CAIPGTGASEGYF. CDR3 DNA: TGCGCCATCCCCGGGACAGGGGCCTCCGAGGGGTACTTC.

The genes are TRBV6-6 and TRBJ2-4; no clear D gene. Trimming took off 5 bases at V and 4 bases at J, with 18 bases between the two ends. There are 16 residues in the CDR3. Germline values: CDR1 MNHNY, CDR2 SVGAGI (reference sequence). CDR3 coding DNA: TGTGCCAGCAGTCTCTACCCCTCCCCATCTAAAAACATTCAGTACTTC. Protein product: CASSLYPSPSKNIQYF.

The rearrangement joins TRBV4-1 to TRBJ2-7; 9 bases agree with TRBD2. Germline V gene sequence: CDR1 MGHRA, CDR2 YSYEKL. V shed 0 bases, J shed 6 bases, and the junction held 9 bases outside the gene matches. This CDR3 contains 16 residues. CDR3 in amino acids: CASSQDPPGRGGEQYF. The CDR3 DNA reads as TGCGCCAGCAGCCAAGATCCCCCGGGGCGGGGGGGCGAGCAGTACTTC.